These T cell receptor beta chains were read from a single sample in a study of blood T cell repertoires in COVID-19. Sequenced by immunoSEQ multiplex PCR; TCRdb stores in-frame clones only, minus some. This table has about 100,000 clones, roughly 91% appearing once. Sequencing input: peripheral blood. The receptors were gathered from a human donor in a cohort sampled during active COVID-19. Each CDR3 is given with its conserved first and last residue. The D gene is left open where the match is weak. Part of the rows lack a size; the others show once, few, many or a class for expanded clones.

D gene	V gene	clone size	J gene	CDR3 protein	CDR3 DNA
-	TRBV6-2/TRBV6-3	-	TRBJ1-2	CASSYGQDFYGYTF	TGTGCCAGCAGTTACGGGCAGGATTTCTATGGCTACACCTTC
-	TRBV2	-	TRBJ1-3	CASRAGSGNTIYF	TGTGCCAGCCGAGCCGGCTCTGGAAACACCATATATTTT
TRBD2	TRBV5-1	-	TRBJ2-1	CASSLSAGAYNEQFF	TGCGCCAGCAGCTTATCGGCGGGAGCATACAATGAGCAGTTCTTC
TRBD2	TRBV28	-	TRBJ2-7	CASRGLAGDESSSYEQYF	TGTGCCAGCAGAGGACTAGCGGGAGACGAATCAAGCTCCTACGAGCAGTACTTC
-	TRBV4-1	-	TRBJ2-2	CASSQPLSWERAGELFF	TGCGCCAGCAGCCAGCCCCTGAGTTGGGAGAGAGCCGGGGAGCTGTTTTTT
TRBD1	TRBV11-2	-	TRBJ2-1	CASRSPTGINEQFF	TGTGCCAGCAGGTCCCCGACAGGGATCAATGAGCAGTTCTTC
TRBD2	TRBV24-1	-	TRBJ2-2	CATSDPGLAGGNTNTGELFF	TGTGCCACCAGTGATCCGGGACTAGCGGGAGGCAATACGAACACCGGGGAGCTGTTTTTT
TRBD1	TRBV4-3	-	TRBJ1-6	CASSQDTPGGNSPLHF	TGCGCCAGCAGCCAAGATACGCCAGGGGGTAATTCACCCCTCCACTTT
-	TRBV28	-	TRBJ1-5	CASIRGNQPQHF	TGTGCCAGCATACGAGGAAATCAGCCCCAGCATTTT
TRBD2	TRBV5-4	-	TRBJ2-3	CASSLTSGTDTQYF	TGTGCCAGCAGCTTGACTAGCGGGACAGATACGCAGTATTTT
-	TRBV19	-	TRBJ1-6	CASSKTGGTYNSPLHF	TGTGCCAGTAGTAAGACGGGGGGAACCTATAATTCACCCCTCCACTTT
-	TRBV5-4	-	TRBJ2-6	CASSSDRKSGANVLTF	TGTGCCAGCAGCTCTGACAGGAAATCTGGGGCCAACGTCCTGACTTTC
-	TRBV12-3/TRBV12-4	-	TRBJ1-1	CASSSPVTAEAFF	TGTGCCAGCAGTTCCCCCGTCACTGCTGAAGCTTTCTTT
TRBD1	TRBV19	-	TRBJ1-1	CASTQVTGFTEAFF	TGTGCCAGTACCCAAGTGACAGGGTTCACTGAAGCTTTCTTT
-	TRBV29-1	few	TRBJ2-5	CSAHLGGAGETQYF	TGCAGCGCCCATCTTGGGGGGGCAGGGGAGACCCAGTACTTC
TRBD2	TRBV15	-	TRBJ2-3	CATYGGRATDTQYF	TGTGCCACCTACGGCGGGAGAGCTACAGATACGCAGTATTTT
TRBD1	TRBV25-1	-	TRBJ1-1	CASSVGTAEAFF	TGTGCCAGCAGTGTAGGGACAGCTGAAGCTTTCTTT
TRBD2	TRBV4-3	-	TRBJ2-7	CASSQDGLAGPYEQYF	TGCGCCAGCAGCCAAGATGGACTAGCGGGTCCCTACGAGCAGTACTTC
TRBD1	TRBV4-2	-	TRBJ2-7	CASSQTRTGFGEQYF	TGTGCCAGCAGCCAAACACGGACAGGTTTCGGCGAGCAGTACTTC
-	TRBV7-6	-	TRBJ2-7	CASSNSQGSFPYEQYF	TGTGCCAGCAGCAACTCACAGGGATCCTTTCCCTACGAGCAGTACTTC
TRBD1	TRBV15	-	TRBJ1-1	CATSGRDRMNTEAFF	TGTGCCACCAGCGGCCGGGACAGGATGAACACTGAAGCTTTCTTT
TRBD1	TRBV28	once	TRBJ1-1	CASATGLTEAFF	TGTGCCAGTGCGACAGGGCTCACTGAAGCTTTCTTT
TRBD1	TRBV19	-	TRBJ1-5	CASSVDRGNQPQHF	TGTGCCAGTAGTGTCGACAGGGGCAATCAGCCCCAGCATTTT
-	TRBV5-1	-	TRBJ1-2	CASSLVTRGAREGYTF	TGCGCCAGCAGCTTGGTTACGCGGGGGGCGCGGGAAGGCTACACCTTC
-	TRBV4-1	-	TRBJ1-5	CASSQVTAQHF	TGCGCCAGCAGCCAAGTGACAGCCCAGCATTTT
TRBD1	TRBV27	once	TRBJ1-2	CASGLVGQGIYGYTF	TGTGCCAGCGGGTTAGTGGGACAGGGGATCTATGGCTACACCTTC
-	TRBV7-9	once	TRBJ1-2	CASSLESGKLDGYTF	TGTGCCAGCAGCTTAGAGTCAGGGAAGTTGGACGGCTACACCTTC